The entry below describes one TCR beta chain. The data are from a study of blood T cell repertoires in COVID-19. Sequencing used immunoSEQ multiplex PCR; TCRdb keeps in-frame clones, though not all of them. The table shows roughly 130,000 clones, with 84% occurring only once. The CDR3 extends over 12 amino acids. Germline-derived CDR1 and CDR2 are MNHEY and SVGEGT. V was cut by 2 bases and J by 6 bases, with 8 bases left in between. Sequenced: PBMCs or T cells enriched from blood (not recorded which). The receptor was derived from a woman aged 30 to 39 who had recovered from COVID-19. V and J are TRBV6-2 or TRBV6-3 and TRBJ2-7; D is possibly TRBD2 (5 bases). CDR3 in amino acids: CASSYMGSEQYF. The CDR3 nucleotides read TGTGCCAGCAGTTACATGGGGAGCGAGCAGTACTTC.